These 6 T cell receptor beta chains came from one sample sequenced in a study of blood T cell repertoires in COVID-19. Profiled with immunoSEQ multiplex PCR; TCRdb holds only in-frame clones, not every one. Among approximately 150,000 clones listed, 84% were seen once. Sequencing was performed on PBMCs or T cells enriched from blood (not recorded which). The receptors originated from a middle-aged man with acute COVID-19.

The V and J genes are TRBV14 and TRBJ1-2, with 10 positions matching TRBD1. Trimming removed 0 bases from V and 4 bases from J; junction bases left unmatched: 11. CDR1 and CDR2 (germline): SGHDN, FVKESK. The CDR3 length is 18 residues. This chain's CDR3 is CASSQDPSTGGRGYGYTF. The CDR3 coding sequence is TGTGCCAGCAGCCAAGATCCCTCGACAGGGGGCAGGGGCTATGGCTACACCTTC.

V gene TRBV6-5 combines with J gene TRBJ1-2, with D hard to call. Germline CDR1 reads MNHEY; CDR2 reads SVGAGI. Trimming took off 2 bases at V and 4 bases at J, with 8 bases between the two ends. The CDR3 is made up of 13 amino acids. The CDR3 DNA reads TGTGCCAGCAGTTACGAGCTAACCTATGGCTACACCTTC. Protein sequence: CASSYELTYGYTF.

This clone was observed a few times. The chain uses TRBV28 and TRBJ2-5; D possibly corresponds to TRBD2 (7 bases). Germline CDR1 is MDHEN and CDR2 is SYDVKM. The CDR3 runs 14 residues. Between the trimmed V and J ends, which lost 8 bases and 5 bases, there was a span of 18 bases. The CDR3 sequence: CASSTGGLGETQYF. The CDR3 DNA reads TGTGCCAGCTCTACCGGGGGGCTCGGGGAGACCCAGTACTTC.

V and J are TRBV6-1 and TRBJ1-4; possible D gene TRBD1, 5 bases. The CDR3 runs 15 residues. Looked up from germline, CDR1 is MNHNS and CDR2 is SASEGT. V was cut by 2 bases and J by 7 bases, with 14 bases left in between. CDR3 sequence: CASSELVTEAEKLFF. The CDR3 DNA reads TGTGCCAGCAGTGAATTAGTGACAGAGGCTGAAAAACTGTTTTTT.

The chain is built from TRBV19 and TRBJ2-1, with 11 bases matching TRBD2. CDR1 is LNHDA, CDR2 SQIVND, per germline (reference sequence). The CDR3 contains 15 residues. The V segment lost 5 bases and the J segment 3 bases; nucleotides outside the gene matches: 3. This CDR3 is CASSVTSGDYNEQFF. The CDR3 region has the DNA TGTGCCAGTAGTGTGACTAGCGGGGACTACAATGAGCAGTTCTTC. The full variable domain, in which reference TRBV19 and TRBJ2-1 provide the parts outside the CDR3, is DGGITQSPKYLFRKEGQNVTLSCEQNLNHDAMYWYRQDPGQGLRLIYYSQIVNDFQKGDIAEGYSVSREKKESFPLTVTSAQKNPTAFYLCASSVTSGDYNEQFFGPGTRLTVL.

This rearrangement joins TRBV5-6 to TRBJ1-1, with D maybe TRBD1 (6 bases). CDR3 length equals 15 residues. Deletions cut 0 bases from V and 4 bases from J, with 13 bases between. Germline loops: CDR1 SGHDT, CDR2 YYEEEE. CDR3 nucleotides: TGTGCCAGCAGCTTGGGAGGGGGTCAGGGCACTGAAGCTTTCTTT. Protein sequence: CASSLGGGQGTEAFF.